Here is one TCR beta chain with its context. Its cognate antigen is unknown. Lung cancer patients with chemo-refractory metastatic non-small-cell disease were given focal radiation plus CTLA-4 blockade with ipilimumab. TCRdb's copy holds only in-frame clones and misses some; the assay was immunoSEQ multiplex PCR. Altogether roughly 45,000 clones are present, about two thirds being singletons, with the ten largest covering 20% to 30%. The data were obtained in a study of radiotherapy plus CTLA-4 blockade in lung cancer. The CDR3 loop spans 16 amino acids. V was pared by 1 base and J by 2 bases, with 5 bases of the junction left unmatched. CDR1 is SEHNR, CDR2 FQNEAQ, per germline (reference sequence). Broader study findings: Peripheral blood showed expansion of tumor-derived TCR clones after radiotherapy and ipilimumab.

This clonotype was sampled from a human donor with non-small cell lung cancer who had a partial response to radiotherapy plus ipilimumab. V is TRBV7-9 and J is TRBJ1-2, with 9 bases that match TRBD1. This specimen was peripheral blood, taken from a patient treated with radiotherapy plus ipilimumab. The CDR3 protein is CASSLGTGGKNYGYTF. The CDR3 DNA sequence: TGTGCCAGCAGCTTAGGAACAGGGGGCAAGAACTATGGCTACACCTTC.